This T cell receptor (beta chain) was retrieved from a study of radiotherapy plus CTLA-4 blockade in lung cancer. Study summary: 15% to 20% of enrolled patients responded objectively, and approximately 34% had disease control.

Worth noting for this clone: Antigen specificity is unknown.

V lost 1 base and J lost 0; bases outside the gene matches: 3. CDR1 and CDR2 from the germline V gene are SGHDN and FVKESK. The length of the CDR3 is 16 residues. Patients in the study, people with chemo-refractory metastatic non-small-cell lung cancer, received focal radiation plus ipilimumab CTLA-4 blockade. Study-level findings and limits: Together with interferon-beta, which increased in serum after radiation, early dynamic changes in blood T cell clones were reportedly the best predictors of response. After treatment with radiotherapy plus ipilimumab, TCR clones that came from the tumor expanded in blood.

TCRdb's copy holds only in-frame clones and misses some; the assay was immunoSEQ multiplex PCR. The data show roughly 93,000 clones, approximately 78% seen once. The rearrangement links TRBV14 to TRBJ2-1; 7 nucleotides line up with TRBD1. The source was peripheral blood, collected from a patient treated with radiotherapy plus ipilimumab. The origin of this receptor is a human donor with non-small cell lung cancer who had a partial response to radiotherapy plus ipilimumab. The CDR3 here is CASSQATGVSYNEQFF. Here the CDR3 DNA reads TGTGCCAGCAGCCAAGCCACAGGGGTCTCCTACAATGAGCAGTTCTTC. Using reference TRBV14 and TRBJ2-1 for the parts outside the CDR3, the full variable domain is EAGVTQFPSHSVIEKGQTVTLRCDPISGHDNLYWYRRVMGKEIKFLLHFVKESKQDESGMPNNRFLAERTGGTYSTLKVQPAELEDSGVYFCASSQATGVSYNEQFFGPGTRLTVL.